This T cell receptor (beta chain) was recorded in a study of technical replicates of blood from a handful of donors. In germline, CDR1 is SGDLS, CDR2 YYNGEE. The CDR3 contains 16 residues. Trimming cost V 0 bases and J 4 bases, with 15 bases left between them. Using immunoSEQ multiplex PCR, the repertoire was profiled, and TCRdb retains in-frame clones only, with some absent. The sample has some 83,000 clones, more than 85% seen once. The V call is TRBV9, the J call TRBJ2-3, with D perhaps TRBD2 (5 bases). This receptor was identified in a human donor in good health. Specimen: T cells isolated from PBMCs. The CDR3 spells CASSVGERQISDTQYF. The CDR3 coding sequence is TGTGCCAGCAGCGTAGGGGAGCGGCAGATCTCAGATACGCAGTATTTT.